Shown below are 31 T cell receptor beta chains from a single sample sequenced in a study of technical replicates of blood from a few donors. Assay used: immunoSEQ multiplex PCR; TCRdb lists only in-frame clones, some missing. The profile shows about 69,000 clones, over 70% of them singletons. Sequencing input: PBMCs. These receptors came from a human donor in good health. Some clones in this sample may be carry-over from other donors' samples.

The chain recombines TRBV19 with TRBJ2-3; TRBD1 matches 8 bases. Germline V gene sequence: CDR1 LNHDA, CDR2 SQIVND (reference sequence). This CDR3 spans 16 amino acids. The ends lost 3 bases at V and 2 bases at J; junction bases unmatched: 7. This CDR3 is CASSIMGQADTDTQYF. The DNA of the CDR3 is TGTGCCAGTAGTATTATGGGACAGGCGGACACAGATACGCAGTATTTT.

This clone was recorded at least ten times. The chain's CDR3 is CACRGSSYNSPLHF. DNA for the CDR3: TGTGCCTGTAGGGGTAGCTCCTATAATTCACCCCTCCACTTT. V and J are TRBV30 and TRBJ1-6; TRBD1 might be the D (5 bases). Trimming took 6 bases from V and 0 from J, leaving 9 bases between them. The CDR3 is 14 residues long. Germline loops: CDR1 GTSNPN, CDR2 SVGIG (reference sequence).

V is TRBV7-6 and J is TRBJ2-3; 9 bases are a match to TRBD1. Unmatched junction bases numbered 6, after V lost 1 base and J lost 4 bases. Looked up from germline, CDR1 is SGHVS and CDR2 is FNYEAQ. The CDR3 loop spans 16 amino acids. CDR3 DNA: TGTGCCAGCAGCTTAGGCAGGACAGGGGTCTCAGATACGCAGTATTTT. It translates to CASSLGRTGVSDTQYF.

V gene TRBV9 combines with J gene TRBJ2-7, with 9 bases identical to TRBD1. Losses at the gene ends were 3 bases for V and 6 bases for J; bases not matched to a gene: 7. The CDR3 runs to 14 residues. CDR1 and CDR2 from the germline V gene are SGDLS and YYNGEE. The CDR3 sequence is CASSAGQGPREQYF. As DNA, the CDR3 is TGTGCCAGCAGCGCGGGACAGGGCCCCCGCGAGCAGTACTTC.

The chain uses TRBV5-1 and TRBJ2-7; TRBD1 matches at 10 bases. The germline V gene has CDR1 SGHRS and CDR2 YFSETQ. The ends lost 4 bases at V and 0 bases at J; junction bases unmatched: 4. The CDR3 has 15 amino acids. The CDR3 reads CASSQDRGLSYEQYF. The CDR3 DNA is TGCGCCAGCAGCCAAGACAGGGGGCTCTCCTACGAGCAGTACTTC.

V gene TRBV6-6 combines with J gene TRBJ2-6; the D is unclear. There are 15 residues in the CDR3. The V and J ends lost 7 bases and 0 bases respectively, with 10 bases between them. Germline V gene data show CDR1 as MNHNY and CDR2 as SVGAGI (reference sequence). The CDR3 DNA reads TGTGCCAGCAATCACGGTAACTCTGGGGCCAACGTCCTGACTTTC. It is translated as CASNHGNSGANVLTF.

The genes are TRBV7-9 and TRBJ1-2; D gene unclear. Germline loops: CDR1 SEHNR, CDR2 FQNEAQ (reference sequence). Trimming cost V 4 bases and J 0 bases, with 9 bases left between them. There are 14 residues in the CDR3. The CDR3 reads CASSSGLANYGYTF. The CDR3 DNA reads TGTGCCAGCAGCTCAGGACTAGCTAACTATGGCTACACCTTC.

As DNA, the CDR3 is TGTGCCTGGAATCTCGGCGGGACCCAGTACTTC. Encoded protein: CAWNLGGTQYF. This chain connects TRBV30 to TRBJ2-5; no definite D call. The germline V gene has CDR1 GTSNPN and CDR2 SVGIG (reference sequence). This CDR3 has 11 amino acids. Trimming removed 4 bases from V and 7 bases from J, with 10 bases in between. Full variable domain (remainder filled in from reference TRBV30 and TRBJ2-5): SQTIHQWPATLVQPVGSPLSLECTVEGTSNPNLYWYRQAAGRGLQLLFYSVGIGQISSEVPQNLSASRPQDRQFILSSKKLLLSDSGFYLCAWNLGGTQYFGPGTRLLVL.

The CDR3: CASSKREGLLNEQFF. As DNA, the CDR3 is TGTGCCAGCAGTAAGCGGGAGGGCCTCTTGAATGAGCAGTTCTTC. The V gene is TRBV7-2, the J gene TRBJ2-1; 10 bases are a match to TRBD2. Germline V gene sequence: CDR1 SGHTA, CDR2 FQGNSA. Losses at the gene ends were 6 bases for V and 7 bases for J; bases not matched to a gene: 9. This CDR3 is built from 15 residues.

Only one count was recorded for this clone. J is TRBJ1-1 and V is TRBV2, with D perhaps TRBD1 (6 bases). The CDR3 is made up of 12 amino acids. Looked up from germline, CDR1 is SNHLY and CDR2 is FYNNEI. V was cut by 6 bases and J by 11 bases, with 16 bases left in between. CDR3 loop: CASRDYRVRAFF. The CDR3 DNA follows: TGTGCCAGCAGAGATTACAGGGTCAGGGCTTTCTTT.

The rearrangement uses TRBV21-1 and TRBJ2-7; the table assigns TRBD2, which was not confirmed against the DNA. TRBV21-1 is a known pseudogene. The CDR3 totals 21 residues. For the CDR3, the DNA is TGTGCCAGCAGCAAAGCGCTTTTGGGGGGAGCTAGCGGGGGGAAACCCCACGAGCAGTACTTC. It specifies CASSKALLGGASGGKPHEQYF.

The rearrangement uses TRBV9 and TRBJ2-5; the D gene is possibly TRBD2 (5 bases). V gave up 4 bases and J gave up 5 bases, with 15 bases separating them. This CDR3 has 14 residues. CDR1 and CDR2 from the germline V gene are SGDLS and YYNGEE. CDR3 sequence (DNA): TGTGCCAGCAGCCTACGGGGTGTTGGGGAGACCCAGTACTTC. Its protein is CASSLRGVGETQYF.

The rearrangement links TRBV7-3 to TRBJ2-2; D might be TRBD1 (5 bases). The CDR3 is 16 residues long. Deletions cut 5 bases from V and 1 base from J, with 14 bases between. The germline V gene has CDR1 SGHTA and CDR2 FQGTGA. The DNA for the CDR3 is TGTGCCAGCAGCCTATATTCAGGGCTGAACACCGGGGAGCTGTTTTTT. It translates to CASSLYSGLNTGELFF.

The chain is built from TRBV5-5 and TRBJ2-7; 7 positions match TRBD1. Germline assignment: CDR1 SGHKS and CDR2 YYEKEE (reference sequence). The CDR3 sequence is 14 residues long. J was trimmed by 4 bases and V by 2 bases; bases with no gene match: 6. As DNA, the CDR3 is TGTGCCAGCAGCTTTCGACAGGGTGGTTACGAGCAGTACTTC. Amino acids: CASSFRQGGYEQYF. Combining the CDR3 with reference TRBV5-5 and TRBJ2-7 gives the whole variable domain DAGVTQSPTHLIKTRGQQVTLRCSPISGHKSVSWYQQVLGQGPQFIFQYYEKEERGRGNFPDRFSARQFPNYSSELNVNALLLGDSALYLCASSFRQGGYEQYFGPGTRLTVT.

The chain recombines TRBV4-3 with TRBJ1-5; D ambiguous. Germline CDR1 and CDR2: LGHNA and YSLEER. CDR3 length equals 16 residues. V lost 0 bases, J lost 0 bases, and 9 bases lay in between. CDR3 in DNA: TGCGCCAGCAGCCAAGACACCGGACTTAGCAATCAGCCCCAGCATTTT. Its translation: CASSQDTGLSNQPQHF.

CDR3 region: CASSLSRGVDTGELFF. DNA for the CDR3: TGTGCCAGCAGCTTGTCTCGGGGAGTAGACACCGGGGAGCTGTTTTTT. The chain combines TRBV5-8 with TRBJ2-2; D may be TRBD2 (5 bases). CDR1 and CDR2 from the germline V gene are SGHTS and YDEGEE. This CDR3 has 16 residues. Trimming took 1 base from V and 3 from J, leaving 13 bases between them.

The rearrangement links TRBV14 to TRBJ1-1; D remains unclear. The CDR3 contains 14 residues. Germline CDR1 reads SGHDN; CDR2 reads FVKESK. The V end was cut by 2 bases, the J end by 1 base, with 8 bases between. CDR3 region: CASSQQAGNTEAFF. The CDR3 DNA is TGTGCCAGCAGCCAACAAGCGGGGAACACTGAAGCTTTCTTT.

The chain links TRBV18 to TRBJ1-6; D not resolved. V was cut by 5 bases and J by 4 bases, with 15 bases left in between. The germline CDR1 and CDR2 sequences are KGHSH and LQKENI. This CDR3 region has 16 residues. CDR3 sequence (DNA): TGTGCCAGCTCAGCCCCTGGACGGACTTATAATTCACCCCTCCACTTT. Residues: CASSAPGRTYNSPLHF.

CDR3 protein: CASRNRDRGLDEQFF. In DNA form, the CDR3 reads TGTGCCAGCAGGAACCGGGACAGGGGTCTCGACGAGCAGTTCTTC. The chain couples TRBV7-8 to TRBJ2-1; TRBD1 aligns across 10 bases. CDR3 length equals 15 residues. The J segment lost 10 bases and the V segment lost 6 bases, leaving 12 bases of the junction unmatched. Germline V gene lookup returns CDR1 SGHVS and CDR2 FQNEAQ.

This chain connects TRBV7-2 to TRBJ1-2; weak D call: TRBD1 (6 bases). The CDR3 is made up of 15 amino acids. Trimming removed 5 bases from V and 5 bases from J, with 18 bases in between. CDR1 is SGHTA and CDR2 is FQGNSA in the germline V gene. The DNA of the CDR3 is TGTGCCAGCAGCCCGTGGGGGCGAGAGGGTTATGGCTACACCTTC. Translation gives CASSPWGREGYGYTF.

The V call is TRBV30, the J call TRBJ1-2; 8 positions match TRBD1. There are 13 residues in the CDR3. The germline V gene encodes CDR1 GTSNPN and CDR2 SVGIG (reference sequence). Trimming removed 5 bases from V and 5 bases from J; junction bases left unmatched: 7. CDR3 bases: TGTGCCTGGGACCGGGACAGGAGGTATGGCTACACCTTC. Translation gives CAWDRDRRYGYTF.

This chain connects TRBV9 to TRBJ1-2, with D unresolved. With 4 bases removed from V and 2 bases from J, the gap between germline ends came to 12 bases. The germline V gene has CDR1 SGDLS and CDR2 YYNGEE. This CDR3 spans 14 amino acids. Written as DNA, the CDR3 is TGTGCCAGCAGCCTTTCGGGGTTCAACTATGGCTACACCTTC. This sequence encodes CASSLSGFNYGYTF. The full variable domain, rest sourced from reference TRBV9 and TRBJ1-2, is DSGVTQTPKHLITATGQRVTLRCSPRSGDLSVYWYQQSLDQGLQFLIQYYNGEERAKGNILERFSAQQFPDLHSELNLSSLELGDSALYFCASSLSGFNYGYTFGSGTRLTVV.

V and J are TRBV11-2 and TRBJ2-1, with TRBD2 as a possible D gene (6 bases). Germline V gene sequence: CDR1 SGHAT, CDR2 FQNNGV. Trimming took 5 bases from V and 3 from J, leaving 11 bases between them. The CDR3 totals 14 residues. The CDR3 DNA follows: TGTGCCAGCAGCCGCGGGAATCTCTACAATGAGCAGTTCTTC. As protein: CASSRGNLYNEQFF.

The chain carries TRBV20-1 and TRBJ2-1, with D uncertain. This CDR3 spans 11 amino acids. CDR1 is DFQATT, CDR2 SNEGSKA, per germline (reference sequence). V dropped 5 bases and J dropped 4 bases, with 6 bases sitting between them. As DNA, the CDR3 is TGCAGTGCTTCACTTTACAATGAGCAGTTCTTC. It codes for CSASLYNEQFF.

This clone was detected only a few times. The genes are TRBV5-6 and TRBJ1-5; D remains unclear. Germline loops: CDR1 SGHDT, CDR2 YYEEEE. The ends were cut back, 1 base at V and 0 bases at J, with 8 bases in the middle. The CDR3 is 15 amino acids. CDR3 DNA sequence: TGTGCCAGCAGCTTGATCGGGGTTAGCAATCAGCCCCAGCATTTT. This gives the protein CASSLIGVSNQPQHF.

The rearrangement links TRBV28 to TRBJ2-7, with 9 bases fitting TRBD1. The CDR3 covers 13 residues. The V and J ends lost 8 bases and 3 bases, in that order; junction bases with no gene match: 5. CDR1 is MDHEN, CDR2 SYDVKM, per germline. CDR3 DNA sequence: TGTGCCAGCTCCGGACAGGGGCGCTACGAGCAGTACTTC. Its protein is CASSGQGRYEQYF.

J is TRBJ2-3 and V is TRBV11-2; D gene unclear. Germline V gene sequence: CDR1 SGHAT, CDR2 FQNNGV. This CDR3 has 13 amino acids. The V gene lost 2 bases and the J gene lost 6 bases, with 9 bases spanning the gap. CDR3 loop: CASSLSTADTQYF. The CDR3 DNA follows: TGTGCCAGCAGCTTATCAACCGCGGATACGCAGTATTTT.

This clone was detected only once. The chain couples TRBV27 to TRBJ2-7; 8 bases agree with TRBD2. CDR3 length: 16 residues. The V segment lost 6 bases and the J segment 2 bases; nucleotides outside the gene matches: 12. CDR1 MNHEY and CDR2 SMNVEV come from the germline V gene (reference sequence). The CDR3, as DNA: TGTGCCAGCAGCCCCATTAGAAGAGCGGGAGCCTACGAGCAGTACTTC. The encoded protein is CASSPIRRAGAYEQYF.

The V gene is TRBV30, the J gene TRBJ1-1, with a weak D call TRBD1 (6 bases). Germline V CDR1 and CDR2: GTSNPN, SVGIG (reference sequence). CDR3 length: 14 residues. V was cut by 0 bases and J by 0 bases, with 8 bases left in between. The CDR3 loop reads CAWSVDSMNTEAFF. The CDR3 nucleotides are TGTGCCTGGAGTGTGGACAGCATGAACACTGAAGCTTTCTTT.

This clone was found a few times. The chain joins TRBV6-6 to TRBJ2-2, with 7 bases that match TRBD2. CDR3 length equals 15 residues. Looked up from germline, CDR1 is MNHNY and CDR2 is SVGAGI (reference sequence). Losses at the gene ends were 8 bases for V and 8 bases for J; bases not matched to a gene: 14. CDR3 coding DNA: TGTGCCAGCGGTTTCGGGGCGGGGGTTGGTGGGGAGCTGTTTTTT. As protein: CASGFGAGVGGELFF.

The J gene is TRBJ2-3, the V gene TRBV9; D may be TRBD2 (6 bases). The CDR3 sequence is 15 residues long. The germline V gene has CDR1 SGDLS and CDR2 YYNGEE. Trimming removed 0 bases at V and 3 bases at J, with 11 bases between. CDR3 in amino acids: CASSVAGRRTDTQYF. The DNA for the CDR3 is TGTGCCAGCAGCGTAGCCGGGAGAAGGACAGATACGCAGTATTTT.